This TCR beta chain was identified in a study of blood T cell repertoires in COVID-19. The CDR3 has 13 residues. With V trimmed by 6 bases and J by 6 bases, 4 bases remained unmatched. The table came from immunoSEQ multiplex PCR; TCRdb's copy has only in-frame clones and leaves some out. The table records about 200,000 clones, approximately 90% of them present only once. About this clone itself: Additional DNA sequences in this sample encode the identical CDR3.

This TCR came from a man older than 75 with acute or convalescent COVID-19. The sequenced sample was peripheral blood. The V gene is TRBV12-3 or TRBV12-4, the J gene TRBJ2-4; TRBD2 matches 8 bases. The CDR3 bases are TGTGCCAGCAGCCCTAGCGGGTCAAACATTCAGTACTTC. This codes for CASSPSGSNIQYF.